By share, the clone carrying this T cell receptor (beta chain) counts as medium-sized (0.01 to 0.1%). Its target is unknown. This sample was taken from a study of spatial heterogeneity in lung cancer. Background on the study: There were consistently more beta-chain sequences detected than alpha-chain sequences. Study-level findings and limits: Tumor mutation counts were tracked by expanded intratumoral alpha and beta TCR counts.

A unique molecular identifier was attached to every TCR cDNA molecule. TCRdb re-called the 5' RACE reads through MiXCR, storing one row per CDR3 protein. The repertoire includes 5,500 to 6,000 distinct CDR3 sequences, around a sixth of them detected once, and approximately 15% sits in the top ten. Time point defined: sample taken at primary tumor resection. Whole RNA, isolated from tumor, nontumor lung or frozen PBMC, was sequenced without prior sorting. CDR3 length equals 13 residues. CDR1 SQVTM and CDR2 ANQGSEA come from the germline V gene. V was clipped by 4 bases and J by 6 bases, with 13 bases between them.

The TCR sequence derives from a male donor with early-stage non-small cell lung cancer. The source material was lung tumor tissue, sampled at surgery. The V gene is TRBV29-1, the J gene TRBJ2-4; D possibly matches TRBD1 or TRBD2 (5 bases each). The CDR3 nucleotides read TGCAGCGTTGTCGCTAGCCAGGGAAACATTCAGTACTTC. The encoded protein is CSVVASQGNIQYF.